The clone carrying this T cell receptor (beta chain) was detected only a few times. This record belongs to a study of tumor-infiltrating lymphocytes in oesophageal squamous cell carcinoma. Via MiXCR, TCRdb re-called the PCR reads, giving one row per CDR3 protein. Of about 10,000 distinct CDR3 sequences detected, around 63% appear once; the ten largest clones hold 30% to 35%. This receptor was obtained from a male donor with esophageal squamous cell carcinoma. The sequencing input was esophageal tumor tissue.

The CDR3 DNA sequence: TGTGCCAGCAGCCCCCGGACAGGGGCCCCGGATACGCAGTATTTT. It translates to CASSPRTGAPDTQYF. The chain has TRBV7-3 and TRBJ2-3, with 9 bases that match TRBD1. Germline assignment: CDR1 SGHTA and CDR2 FQGTGA. This CDR3 comprises 15 residues. The trim removed 5 bases at V and 6 bases at J, leaving 9 bases unmatched. The full variable domain, in which reference TRBV7-3 and TRBJ2-3 provide the parts outside the CDR3, is GAGVSQTPSNKVTEKGKYVELRCDPISGHTALYWYRQSLGQGPEFLIYFQGTGAADDSGLPNDRFFAVRPEGSVSTLKIQRTERGDSAVYLCASSPRTGAPDTQYFGPGTRLTVL.